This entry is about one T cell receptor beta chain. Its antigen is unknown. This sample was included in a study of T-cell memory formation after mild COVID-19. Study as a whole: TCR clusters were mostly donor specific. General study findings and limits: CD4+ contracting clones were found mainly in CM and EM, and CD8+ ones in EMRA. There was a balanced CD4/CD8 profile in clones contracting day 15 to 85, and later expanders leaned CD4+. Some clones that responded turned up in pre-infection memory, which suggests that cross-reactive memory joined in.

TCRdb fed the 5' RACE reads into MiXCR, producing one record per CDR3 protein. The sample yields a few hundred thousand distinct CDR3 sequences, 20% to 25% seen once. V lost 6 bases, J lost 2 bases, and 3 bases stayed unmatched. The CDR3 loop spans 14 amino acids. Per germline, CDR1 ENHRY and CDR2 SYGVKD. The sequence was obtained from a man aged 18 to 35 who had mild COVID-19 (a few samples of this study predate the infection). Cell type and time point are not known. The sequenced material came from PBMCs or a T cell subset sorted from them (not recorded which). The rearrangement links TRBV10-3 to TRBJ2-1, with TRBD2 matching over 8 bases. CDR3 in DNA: TGTGCCATCAGCGGGGGGGCGGCCTACAATGAGCAGTTCTTC. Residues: CAISGGAAYNEQFF.